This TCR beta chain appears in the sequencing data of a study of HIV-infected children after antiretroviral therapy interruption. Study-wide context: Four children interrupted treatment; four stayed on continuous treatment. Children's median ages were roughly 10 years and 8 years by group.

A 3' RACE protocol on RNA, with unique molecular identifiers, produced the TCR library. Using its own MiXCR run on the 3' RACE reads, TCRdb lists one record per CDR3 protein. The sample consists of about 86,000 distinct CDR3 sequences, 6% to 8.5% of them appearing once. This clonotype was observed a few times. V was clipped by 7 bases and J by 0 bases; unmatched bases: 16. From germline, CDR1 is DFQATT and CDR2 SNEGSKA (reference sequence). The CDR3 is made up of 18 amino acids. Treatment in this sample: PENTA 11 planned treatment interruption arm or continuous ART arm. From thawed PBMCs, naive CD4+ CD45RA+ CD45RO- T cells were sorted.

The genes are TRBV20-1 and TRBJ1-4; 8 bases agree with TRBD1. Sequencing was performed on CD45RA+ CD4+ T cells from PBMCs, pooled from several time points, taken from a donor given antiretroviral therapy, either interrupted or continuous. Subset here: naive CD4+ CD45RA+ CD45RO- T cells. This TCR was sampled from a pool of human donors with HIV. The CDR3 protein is CSGSLGTGGIATNEKLFF. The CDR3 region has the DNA TGCAGTGGGTCGCTCGGGACAGGTGGAATTGCAACTAATGAAAAACTGTTTTTT.